The 32 T cell receptor beta chains in this list originate from one sample, sequenced in a study of identical twins. TCRdb called the 5' RACE reads again in MiXCR, with one record for every CDR3 protein. There are under 250,000 distinct CDR3 sequences in the sample; around a tenth occur only once, and 5.1% lies in the top ten. Sequenced input: memory (CD45RO+) T cells sorted from blood. Every receptor here comes from a woman between 18 and 30 years old in good health.

This clonotype was observed a handful of times. This chain connects TRBV27 to TRBJ1-1; D not certain. The CDR3 contains 12 residues. The V gene's germline CDR1 is MNHEY and CDR2 SMNVEV (reference sequence). The V gene lost 4 bases and the J gene lost 7 bases, with 10 bases spanning the gap. The CDR3 region has the DNA TGTGCCAGCAGTTCAGGATTTGGTGAAGCTTTCTTT. Its translation: CASSSGFGEAFF.

This clonotype appeared many times. V and J are TRBV3-1 and TRBJ2-7; tentatively, D is TRBD2 (5 bases). The CDR3 runs to 15 residues. Per germline, CDR1 LGHDT and CDR2 YNNKEL (reference sequence). Trimming stripped 5 bases from V and 2 bases from J, with 16 bases between. The CDR3 here is CASSSREVSPYEQYF. The CDR3 DNA is TGTGCCAGCAGCTCCCGGGAAGTGAGCCCCTACGAGCAGTACTTC.

This clonotype has ten or more counts. The rearrangement links TRBV12-3 or TRBV12-4 to TRBJ2-1, with a weak D call TRBD2 (5 bases). The CDR3 spans 14 residues. Deletions cut 3 bases from V and 1 base from J, with 7 bases between. The chain's CDR3 is CASSLSGSYNEQFF. CDR3 nucleotide sequence: TGTGCCAGCAGTTTGAGCGGTTCCTACAATGAGCAGTTCTTC.

This clonotype turned up a few times. The V and J genes are TRBV9 and TRBJ1-6, with 7 bases matching TRBD1. V lost 4 bases and J lost 7; bases outside the gene matches: 8. The germline V gene has CDR1 SGDLS and CDR2 YYNGEE. The CDR3 loop spans 15 amino acids. The CDR3 loop reads CASSLRDSSNSPLHF. In DNA form, the CDR3 reads TGTGCCAGCAGCCTTAGGGACAGCTCAAATTCACCCCTCCACTTT.

CDR3 nucleotides: TGTGCCAGCAGTGGGGACCACAACACTGAAGCTTTCTTT. Translated: CASSGDHNTEAFF. The chain couples TRBV2 to TRBJ1-1; TRBD1 might be the D (5 bases). Germline V lookup: CDR1 SNHLY, CDR2 FYNNEI. Trimming removed 4 bases from V and 2 bases from J, with 8 bases in between. The CDR3 is 13 amino acids.

This clonotype was counted many times. The CDR3 region has the DNA TGTGCCAGCAGTTCTCAAGACAGGGGGGGTTACGAGCAGTACTTC. Protein product: CASSSQDRGGYEQYF. The chain joins TRBV6-6 to TRBJ2-7, with 9 nucleotides matching TRBD1. Germline-derived CDR1 and CDR2 are MNHNY and SVGAGI (reference sequence). This CDR3 has 15 residues. The J segment lost 4 bases and the V segment lost 4 bases, leaving 8 bases of the junction unmatched.

This clonotype came up many times. The J gene is TRBJ2-2, the V gene TRBV10-3; TRBD2 agrees at 10 bases. The germline gives CDR1 ENHRY, CDR2 SYGVKD. J was trimmed by 0 bases and V by 4 bases; bases with no gene match: 5. The CDR3 covers 17 residues. The CDR3 here is CAISASGGRSNTGELFF. For the CDR3, the DNA is TGTGCCATCAGTGCTAGCGGGGGACGGTCGAACACCGGGGAGCTGTTTTTT.

The genes are TRBV3-1 and TRBJ2-1, with D hard to call. V lost 2 bases to trimming and J lost 7 bases, with 9 bases between them. The CDR3 runs 13 residues. The germline V gene encodes CDR1 LGHDT and CDR2 YNNKEL (reference sequence). CDR3 bases: TGTGCCAGCAGCCAAACGGTCCTAAATGAGCAGTTCTTC. Residues: CASSQTVLNEQFF.

In its sample, this clonotype was seen a few times. The chain recombines TRBV9 with TRBJ2-5; 11 nucleotides agree with TRBD2. Unmatched junction bases numbered 8, after V lost 4 bases and J lost 6 bases. The length of the CDR3 is 15 residues. Germline V gives CDR1 SGDLS, CDR2 YYNGEE. The CDR3 DNA reads as TGTGCCAGCAGCCCCGACCCGACTAGCGGGAAGACCCAGTACTTC. Protein product: CASSPDPTSGKTQYF. The complete variable domain, with remaining parts taken from reference TRBV9 and TRBJ2-5, reads DSGVTQTPKHLITATGQRVTLRCSPRSGDLSVYWYQQSLDQGLQFLIQYYNGEERAKGNILERFSAQQFPDLHSELNLSSLELGDSALYFCASSPDPTSGKTQYFGPGTRLLVL.

This chain connects TRBV20-1 to TRBJ2-7; no definite D call. V shed 3 bases and J shed 2 bases, with 8 bases lying between them. The CDR3 consists of 12 residues. The germline V gene encodes CDR1 DFQATT and CDR2 SNEGSKA (reference sequence). The CDR3 sequence: CSARKGAYEQYF. CDR3 DNA sequence: TGCAGTGCTAGGAAAGGAGCCTACGAGCAGTACTTC.

This clonotype appeared many times. The CDR3: CASSLIQGTEAFF. CDR3 nucleotide sequence: TGTGCCAGCAGCTTAATTCAGGGCACTGAAGCTTTCTTT. V is TRBV7-9 and J is TRBJ1-1; a possible D gene is TRBD1 (5 bases). The CDR3 runs 13 residues. Trimming shortened V by 2 bases and J by 4 bases, and 8 bases separated the two germline ends. Germline CDR1 is SEHNR and CDR2 is FQNEAQ (reference sequence).

This clonotype was counted many times. The J gene is TRBJ2-5, the V gene TRBV12-3 or TRBV12-4, with 8 bases identical to TRBD2. The length of the CDR3 is 15 residues. J was trimmed by 7 bases and V by 5 bases; bases with no gene match: 12. The CDR3 region has the DNA TGTGCCAGCAGTGGGACCATTAGCGGGATAGGGACCCAGTACTTC. Residues: CASSGTISGIGTQYF.

This clonotype was counted many times. This chain links TRBV12-3 or TRBV12-4 with TRBJ2-2, with D hard to call. CDR3 size: 16 residues. Trimming stripped 3 bases from V and 0 bases from J, with 11 bases between. Written as DNA, the CDR3 is TGTGCCAGCAGTTTGAACGGCCTACCGAACACCGGGGAGCTGTTTTTT. This encodes CASSLNGLPNTGELFF.

This clonotype occurred a few times. The chain joins TRBV14 to TRBJ1-4; D remains unclear. From germline, CDR1 is SGHDN and CDR2 FVKESK. There are 14 residues in the CDR3. Trimming took off 2 bases at V and 3 bases at J, with 7 bases between the two ends. Written as DNA, the CDR3 is TGTGCCAGCAGCCAAATGGAGGCTAATGAAAAACTGTTTTTT. Protein sequence: CASSQMEANEKLFF.

This clonotype was recorded at least ten times. CDR3 residues: CASSSNGQGRYEQYF. Written as DNA, the CDR3 is TGTGCCAGCAGTTCAAATGGACAGGGACGATACGAGCAGTACTTC. The V and J genes are TRBV12-3 or TRBV12-4 and TRBJ2-7, with 8 bases identical to TRBD1. The CDR3 extends over 15 amino acids. The junction had 9 bases not matched to a gene; V was cut back by 4 bases and J by 4 bases.

This chain uses TRBV15 with TRBJ1-2; maybe TRBD1 (5 bases). CDR3 length: 13 residues. V dropped 4 bases and J dropped 6 bases, with 12 bases sitting between them. Germline V gene sequence: CDR1 LNHNV, CDR2 YYDKDF (reference sequence). The CDR3 protein is CATSIRAVHGYTF. The CDR3 DNA reads TGTGCCACCAGCATCAGGGCGGTCCATGGCTACACCTTC.

The V call is TRBV10-3, the J call TRBJ1-4; D unresolved. This CDR3 contains 13 residues. The germline gives CDR1 ENHRY, CDR2 SYGVKD. V lost 5 bases and J 8 bases, leaving 12 bases between the germline ends. The CDR3 reads CAISRSRPEKLFF. The CDR3 DNA follows: TGTGCCATCAGTAGGTCCCGACCGGAAAAACTGTTTTTT.

The table lists this clonotype with a few counts. This sequence joins TRBV5-1 and TRBJ2-1; 8 nucleotides align to TRBD2. J was trimmed by 7 bases and V by 4 bases; bases with no gene match: 7. The CDR3 extends over 14 amino acids. From germline, CDR1 is SGHRS and CDR2 YFSETQ. Here the CDR3 reads CASSLFSGENEQFF. In nucleotides, the CDR3 is TGCGCCAGCAGCCTGTTTAGCGGGGAAAATGAGCAGTTCTTC.

The chain uses TRBV11-2 and TRBJ2-1; TRBD2 might be the D (6 bases). The CDR3 is 15 residues long. V lost 3 bases to trimming and J lost 5 bases, with 14 bases between them. Germline lookup yields CDR1 SGHAT and CDR2 FQNNGV. The CDR3 loop is CASSLRGARHNEQFF. The CDR3 bases are TGTGCCAGCAGCTTGCGGGGAGCCCGGCACAATGAGCAGTTCTTC.

In this sample, this clonotype turned up many times. The rearrangement uses TRBV12-3 or TRBV12-4 and TRBJ2-2; 10 nucleotides line up with TRBD2. Trimming removed 7 bases from V and 9 bases from J; junction bases left unmatched: 5. The CDR3 is 13 amino acids. Written as DNA, the CDR3 is TGTGCCAGCACCCTAGCGGGAGCTCGGGAGCTGTTTTTT. Translated, it gives CASTLAGARELFF.

A few counts support this clonotype. V is TRBV6-1 and J is TRBJ2-1; unclear D gene. Germline V lookup: CDR1 MNHNS, CDR2 SASEGT. V lost 3 bases to trimming and J lost 2 bases, with 5 bases between them. The CDR3 is 13 amino acids. The CDR3 is CASSEQAYNEQFF. CDR3 DNA: TGTGCCAGCAGTGAGCAGGCCTACAATGAGCAGTTCTTC.

The J gene is TRBJ2-7, the V gene TRBV7-9, with TRBD2 identical over 7 bases. The CDR3 runs 14 residues. Trimming cost V 2 bases and J 2 bases; bases outside gene matches: 3. Germline V gene sequence: CDR1 SEHNR, CDR2 FQNEAQ (reference sequence). Written as DNA, the CDR3 is TGTGCCAGCAGCTTAAAGCGGGGTCCCTACGAGCAGTACTTC. This sequence encodes CASSLKRGPYEQYF.

This clonotype has a count of ten or more. The genes are TRBV27 and TRBJ2-3; D call uncertain. This CDR3 region has 12 residues. V lost 5 bases to trimming and J lost 4 bases, with 7 bases between them. Germline assignment: CDR1 MNHEY and CDR2 SMNVEV (reference sequence). CDR3 protein: CASSGFSDTQYF. CDR3 in DNA: TGTGCCAGCAGTGGGTTTTCAGATACGCAGTATTTT.

This clonotype was recorded a few times. This chain connects TRBV19 to TRBJ2-7; either TRBD1 or TRBD2 may fit D (5 bases each). The V gene's germline CDR1 is LNHDA and CDR2 SQIVND (reference sequence). The CDR3 length is 14 residues. V lost 4 bases to trimming and J lost 6 bases, with 16 bases between them. CDR3: CASSTSGTYSEQYF. Written as DNA, the CDR3 is TGTGCCAGTAGTACTTCCGGGACCTACAGCGAGCAGTACTTC.

The table lists this clonotype with a few counts. The rearrangement uses TRBV4-3 and TRBJ1-2; D is undetermined. V was shortened by 3 bases and J by 3 bases, with 8 bases between the two germline ends. This CDR3 is built from 13 residues. Germline CDR1 and CDR2: LGHNA and YSLEER. The CDR3 reads CASSQDGDYGYTF. The CDR3 bases are TGCGCCAGCAGCCAGGACGGAGACTATGGCTACACCTTC.

This clonotype occurred a few times. V and J are TRBV4-2 and TRBJ2-6, with 10 bases aligning to TRBD1. The CDR3 is 19 amino acids. V lost 7 bases and J lost 0; bases outside the gene matches: 12. Germline CDR1 is LGHNA and CDR2 is YNFKEQ. The CDR3 coding sequence is TGTGCCAGCATCACCATTTCGACAGGGGGCGCCTCTGGGGCCAACGTCCTGACTTTC. Protein product: CASITISTGGASGANVLTF.

This clonotype was counted only a few times. The genes are TRBV6-1 and TRBJ2-3, with 14 bases that match TRBD2. Germline CDR1 is MNHNS and CDR2 is SASEGT. The CDR3 loop spans 16 amino acids. Losses at the gene ends were 6 bases for V and 4 bases for J; bases not matched to a gene: 6. The CDR3 here is CASRGLAGAWADTQYF. The CDR3 bases are TGTGCCAGCAGGGGACTAGCGGGAGCGTGGGCAGATACGCAGTATTTT.

This clonotype showed up just a few times. V usage is TRBV7-6 and J usage is TRBJ1-6; 7 positions agree with TRBD1. V lost 4 bases to trimming and J lost 9 bases; unmatched junction nucleotides: 9. The CDR3 is 15 residues long. Per the germline V gene, CDR1 is SGHVS and CDR2 is FNYEAQ. CDR3 amino acids: CASSYQGGFASPLHF. CDR3 sequence (DNA): TGTGCCAGCAGCTACCAGGGGGGGTTTGCTTCACCCCTCCACTTT. The full variable domain, rest sourced from reference TRBV7-6 and TRBJ1-6, is GAGVSQSPRYKVTKRGQDVALRCDPISGHVSLYWYRQALGQGPEFLTYFNYEAQQDKSGLPNDRFSAERPEGSISTLTIQRTEQRDSAMYRCASSYQGGFASPLHFGNGTRLTVT.

This clonotype has more than one count but fewer than ten. The chain has TRBV5-1 and TRBJ2-7, with D possibly being TRBD1 (5 bases). The CDR3 has 12 residues. Per the germline V gene, CDR1 is SGHRS and CDR2 is YFSETQ. Trimming took off 2 bases at V and 5 bases at J, with 8 bases between the two ends. CDR3 amino acids: CASSLGVDEQYF. For the CDR3, the DNA is TGCGCCAGCAGCTTAGGGGTGGACGAGCAGTACTTC.

This clonotype came up a few times. The chain uses TRBV10-2 and TRBJ1-2, with no clear D. Trimming stripped 8 bases from V and 0 bases from J, with 13 bases between. In germline, CDR1 is WSHSY, CDR2 SAAADI. The CDR3 consists of 14 residues. CDR3 DNA: TGCGCCAGCGGAATCCAATTAACTAACTATGGCTACACCTTC. Encoded protein: CASGIQLTNYGYTF.

This clonotype was counted between two and nine times. V usage is TRBV6-2 or TRBV6-3 and J usage is TRBJ2-2, with D perhaps being TRBD1 or TRBD2 (6 bases each). Trimming removed 2 bases from V and 7 bases from J, with 17 bases in between. This CDR3 contains 16 residues. From germline, CDR1 is MNHEY and CDR2 SVGEGT. CDR3 residues: CASSYGIGGAVGELFF. DNA for the CDR3: TGTGCCAGCAGTTACGGGATCGGGGGCGCGGTCGGGGAGCTGTTTTTT.

This chain links TRBV18 with TRBJ2-7, with no clear D. CDR1 is KGHSH and CDR2 is LQKENI in the germline V gene. V shed 3 bases and J shed 3 bases, with 15 bases lying between them. There are 15 residues in the CDR3. CDR3 sequence (DNA): TGTGCCAGCTCACCCCTGGACGGTTCCCTCTACGAGCAGTACTTC. Translated, it gives CASSPLDGSLYEQYF.